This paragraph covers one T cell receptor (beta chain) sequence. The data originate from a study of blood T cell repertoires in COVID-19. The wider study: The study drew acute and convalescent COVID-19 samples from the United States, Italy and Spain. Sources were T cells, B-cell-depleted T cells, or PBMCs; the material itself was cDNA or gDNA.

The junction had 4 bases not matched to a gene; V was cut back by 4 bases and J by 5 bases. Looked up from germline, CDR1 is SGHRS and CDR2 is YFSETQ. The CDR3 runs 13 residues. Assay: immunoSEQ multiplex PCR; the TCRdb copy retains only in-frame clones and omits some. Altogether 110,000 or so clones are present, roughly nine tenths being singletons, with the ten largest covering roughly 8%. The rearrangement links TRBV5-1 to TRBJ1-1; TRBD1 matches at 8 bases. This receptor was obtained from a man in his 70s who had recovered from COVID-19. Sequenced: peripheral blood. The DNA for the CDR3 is TGCGCCAGCAGCAAACAGGGGGGGACTGAAGCTTTCTTT. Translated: CASSKQGGTEAFF.